The text below deals with one TCR beta chain. No antigen is known for it. This specimen comes from a study of cytomegalovirus exposure and HLA in healthy donors. Whole-study results and caveats: When analyzed later, a missense DCLRE1C variant was found to be linked to TCR beta V- and J-gene trimming. Accurate prediction of HLA-A and HLA-B alleles (for most subjects) was reportedly achieved from TCR beta sequences. Data from an earlier analysis indicated that most TCR beta V segments were productive either about 90% or about 30% of the time.

PCR involved 60 Vbeta and 13 Jbeta primers. Libraries were prepared by immunoSEQ multiplex PCR; TCRdb keeps only in-frame clonotypes and omits some of them. The repertoire holds 100,000 to 120,000 clones, with around 86% as singletons. The CDR3 has 16 residues. Trimming cost V 2 bases and J 5 bases; bases outside gene matches: 10. The germline CDR1 and CDR2 sequences are MNHNS and SASEGT. This sequence was found in a man aged 25-40 years in good health and CMV-seropositive. This chain connects TRBV6-1 to TRBJ1-2, with 8 bases that match TRBD1. Sequences were obtained from PBMCs. CDR3 bases: TGTGCCAGCAGTGAACCGGTTAGGGACAGGACATATGGCTACACCTTC. The encoded protein is CASSEPVRDRTYGYTF.